Presented here are 15 T cell receptor beta chains from one specimen sequenced in a study of T cells after posttransplantation cyclophosphamide. The protocol was immunoSEQ multiplex PCR, while the TCRdb copy is restricted to in-frame clones and leaves out a portion. The sample comprises some 9,200 clones, approximately 92% of which are singletons, and 1.5% to 2% rests with the top ten. Sample: memory CD4+ T cells sorted from PBMCs. The source is a woman aged 55 to 70 in good health, CMV-negative, and a related stem cell transplant donor.

The chain is built from TRBV7-9 and TRBJ2-1; no firm D call. This CDR3 contains 14 residues. The germline gives CDR1 SEHNR, CDR2 FQNEAQ (reference sequence). Trimming stripped 1 base from V and 6 bases from J, with 10 bases between. CDR3 sequence: CASSLDTVINEQFF. In DNA form, the CDR3 reads TGTGCCAGCAGCTTAGACACCGTTATCAATGAGCAGTTCTTC.

The rearrangement links TRBV7-6 to TRBJ2-1, with D tentatively TRBD1 (5 bases). The CDR3 totals 15 residues. Germline lookup yields CDR1 SGHVS and CDR2 FNYEAQ. V was cut by 4 bases and J by 2 bases, with 12 bases left in between. The CDR3 DNA reads as TGTGCCAGCAGCTCCACAGGTGTCCCCTACAATGAGCAGTTCTTC. Translated, it gives CASSSTGVPYNEQFF.

The V and J genes are TRBV5-1 and TRBJ2-5; 8 bases match TRBD1. Trimming took 2 bases from V and 1 from J; bases not matched to a gene: 4. CDR3 length: 15 residues. Germline V gives CDR1 SGHRS, CDR2 YFSETQ. The CDR3 DNA follows: TGCGCCAGCAGCTTCCAGGGGGCTGCCCAAGAGACCCAGTACTTC. This translates into CASSFQGAAQETQYF.

V and J are TRBV5-1 and TRBJ1-1; D remains ambiguous. The V end was cut by 4 bases, the J end by 1 base, with 14 bases between. The length of the CDR3 is 15 residues. Germline loops: CDR1 SGHRS, CDR2 YFSETQ. The CDR3 bases are TGCGCCAGCAGCCGCGGCGGGAGGACGAACACTGAAGCTTTCTTT. This translates into CASSRGGRTNTEAFF.

The chain is built from TRBV19 and TRBJ2-2, with a tentative D call TRBD2 (6 bases). The CDR3 totals 12 residues. The V end lost 11 bases, the J end lost 5 bases, and 12 bases lay between the germline ends. Germline V lookup: CDR1 LNHDA, CDR2 SQIVND (reference sequence). The CDR3: CAGGQRTGELFF. CDR3 DNA sequence: TGTGCCGGAGGGCAGCGGACCGGGGAGCTGTTTTTT.

The chain employs TRBV11-2 and TRBJ2-1; 7 bases fit TRBD2. This CDR3 contains 15 residues. CDR1 is SGHAT and CDR2 is FQNNGV in the germline V gene. J gave up 5 bases and V 10 bases, and 14 bases lay outside the gene matches. Here the CDR3 reads CATMREGRRDNEQFF. In nucleotides, the CDR3 is TGTGCCACCATGAGGGAGGGCCGTCGGGACAATGAGCAGTTCTTC.

This clone appeared once. J is TRBJ1-1 and V is TRBV11-3; 10 bases match TRBD1. Germline V gene data show CDR1 as SGHNT and CDR2 as YENEEA. This CDR3 comprises 14 residues. The trim removed 5 bases at V and 4 bases at J, leaving 4 bases unmatched. Written as DNA, the CDR3 is TGTGCCAGCAGCCGGGACAGGGGAACCACTGAAGCTTTCTTT. It yields the protein CASSRDRGTTEAFF.

This sequence joins TRBV5-1 and TRBJ2-7; 8 nucleotides line up with TRBD2. This CDR3 contains 19 residues. V lost 4 bases, J lost 4 bases, and 22 bases stayed unmatched. Germline assignment: CDR1 SGHRS and CDR2 YFSETQ. The CDR3 region has the DNA TGCGCCAGCAGCCCACAGGCCCCGGCAACTGGCGGGAGGTCGTACGAGCAGTACTTC. Its protein is CASSPQAPATGGRSYEQYF. The complete variable domain, with remaining parts taken from reference TRBV5-1 and TRBJ2-7, reads KAGVTQTPRYLIKTRGQQVTLSCSPISGHRSVSWYQQTPGQGLQFLFEYFSETQRNKGNFPGRFSGRQFSNSRSEMNVSTLELGDSALYLCASSPQAPATGGRSYEQYFGPGTRLTVT.

This chain uses TRBV10-3 with TRBJ1-6; D is unclear. The ends were cut back, 5 bases at V and 6 bases at J, with 5 bases in the middle. The CDR3 sequence is 12 residues long. The germline V gene encodes CDR1 ENHRY and CDR2 SYGVKD. The CDR3: CAISQVNSPLHF. The DNA for the CDR3 is TGTGCCATCAGTCAGGTTAATTCACCCCTCCACTTT.

This chain uses TRBV9 with TRBJ2-3, with a tentative D call TRBD2 (6 bases). Germline lookup yields CDR1 SGDLS and CDR2 YYNGEE. CDR3 length: 16 amino acids. V lost 0 bases and J lost 0, with 11 bases in between. This CDR3 reads CASSVAGGTSTDTQYF. In DNA, the CDR3 is TGTGCCAGCAGCGTAGCTGGGGGGACTAGCACAGATACGCAGTATTTT.

This clone was observed a single time. The chain has TRBV29-1 and TRBJ1-1; 8 nucleotides agree with TRBD1. Trimming took 7 bases from V and 4 from J; bases not matched to a gene: 2. The length of the CDR3 is 11 residues. CDR1 and CDR2 from the germline V gene are SQVTM and ANQGSEA. As DNA, the CDR3 is TGCAGCGGAGGACAGGGCACTGAAGCTTTCTTT. Its protein is CSGGQGTEAFF.

V gene TRBV6-1 combines with J gene TRBJ1-2; 7 bases align to TRBD1. CDR3 length: 14 amino acids. After removal of 1 base from V and 7 bases from J, the junction contained 6 bases not matched to a gene. The V gene's germline CDR1 is MNHNS and CDR2 SASEGT. The CDR3 DNA reads as TGTGCCAGCAGTGAAGTGGCTTGGACAGGTGGCTACACCTTC. This codes for CASSEVAWTGGYTF.

The chain uses TRBV19 and TRBJ1-5; weak D call: TRBD1 (6 bases). The CDR3 is 17 residues long. The germline gives CDR1 LNHDA, CDR2 SQIVND (reference sequence). V was trimmed by 1 base and J by 4 bases, leaving 17 bases between them. DNA of the CDR3: TGTGCCAGTAGTATAGGAATTTCAGGGGCCGAAAATCAGCCCCAGCATTTT. Protein sequence: CASSIGISGAENQPQHF. Based on the CDR3 plus reference TRBV19 and TRBJ1-5, the full variable domain is DGGITQSPKYLFRKEGQNVTLSCEQNLNHDAMYWYRQDPGQGLRLIYYSQIVNDFQKGDIAEGYSVSREKKESFPLTVTSAQKNPTAFYLCASSIGISGAENQPQHFGDGTRLSIL.

The chain couples TRBV19 to TRBJ2-5; TRBD2 matches 13 bases. Looked up from germline, CDR1 is LNHDA and CDR2 is SQIVND (reference sequence). The V segment lost 4 bases and the J segment 5 bases; nucleotides outside the gene matches: 4. The CDR3 length is 15 residues. CDR3 nucleotide sequence: TGTGCCAGTAGTACGAGGACTAGCGGGAGTGAGACCCAGTACTTC. Translated: CASSTRTSGSETQYF.

This clone came up once. The chain recombines TRBV7-2 with TRBJ1-2, with D possibly matching TRBD1 (6 bases). With 1 base removed from V and 2 bases from J, the gap between germline ends came to 11 bases. Germline V gene lookup returns CDR1 SGHTA and CDR2 FQGNSA. This CDR3 is built from 15 residues. Here the CDR3 reads CASSLDRASNYGYTF. The CDR3 DNA reads TGTGCCAGCAGCTTAGACAGGGCTTCGAACTATGGCTACACCTTC.